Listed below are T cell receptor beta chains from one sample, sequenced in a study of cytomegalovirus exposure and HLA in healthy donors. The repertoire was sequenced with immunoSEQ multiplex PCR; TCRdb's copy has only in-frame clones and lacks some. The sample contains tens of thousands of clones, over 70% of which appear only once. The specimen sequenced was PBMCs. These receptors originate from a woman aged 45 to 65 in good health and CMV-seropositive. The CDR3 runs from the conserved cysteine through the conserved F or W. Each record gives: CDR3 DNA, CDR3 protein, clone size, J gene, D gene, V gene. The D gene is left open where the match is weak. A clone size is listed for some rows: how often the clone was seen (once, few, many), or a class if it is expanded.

DNA: TGTGCCAGCTCAAGACAGGGACGGGAGACCCAGTACTTC; CDR3: CASSRQGRETQYF; size: NA; J: TRBJ2-5; D: TRBD1; V: TRBV18
DNA: TGTGCCAGCAAGGAAGGAGCACTACGGCGAGAGGCGCAGTATTTT; CDR3: CASKEGALRREAQYF; size: NA; J: TRBJ2-3; D: NA; V: TRBV5-4
DNA: TGTGCCAGCTCACCACCGGCACAGGGCGACACTGAAGCTTTCTTT; CDR3: CASSPPAQGDTEAFF; size: NA; J: TRBJ1-1; D: NA; V: TRBV18
DNA: TGTGCCAGCAGCCCCGGGGGAGCCGGGGAGCTGTTTTTT; CDR3: CASSPGGAGELFF; size: NA; J: TRBJ2-2; D: NA; V: TRBV7-3
DNA: TGTGCCAGTAGTTCCCCAGGGGAAGGAAGCGCCGGGGAGCTGTTTTTT; CDR3: CASSSPGEGSAGELFF; size: few; J: TRBJ2-2; D: NA; V: TRBV19
DNA: TGCGCCAGCAGCTTGGGGTCTCTAGCGGGGGGGCGCAATGAGCAGTTCTTC; CDR3: CASSLGSLAGGRNEQFF; size: NA; J: TRBJ2-1; D: TRBD2; V: TRBV5-1
DNA: TGTGCCAGCAGCTTGGGGACAGGGAATGACTATGGCTACACCTTC; CDR3: CASSLGTGNDYGYTF; size: NA; J: TRBJ1-2; D: TRBD1; V: TRBV5-4
DNA: TGTTCCAGCAGCTCCCCGGGTCGAAAGGGGTTAACTGAAGCTTTCTTT; CDR3: CSSSSPGRKGLTEAFF; size: NA; J: TRBJ1-1; D: NA; V: TRBV7-9
DNA: TGTGCCAGCAGCTCGCTCGCAGGGCTCGGCTACACCTTC; CDR3: CASSSLAGLGYTF; size: NA; J: TRBJ1-2; D: NA; V: TRBV2
DNA: TGTGCCAGCAGCTCCCCAACCGCCACTTACAGGGTCTGGCATGAGACCCAGTACTTC; CDR3: CASSSPTATYRVWHETQYF; size: NA; J: TRBJ2-5; D: NA; V: TRBV11-3
DNA: TGCGCCAGCAGCTTGGGTCTGGAGGCCCAGACCTACAATGAGCAGTTCTTC; CDR3: CASSLGLEAQTYNEQFF; size: NA; J: TRBJ2-1; D: NA; V: TRBV5-1
DNA: TGTGCCAGCACATATCTCCGGGGGTATGGCTACACCTTC; CDR3: CASTYLRGYGYTF; size: NA; J: TRBJ1-2; D: NA; V: TRBV6-5
DNA: TGTGCCACCAGCAGGAGTTTCGCTCGGTACAATGAGCAGTTCTTC; CDR3: CATSRSFARYNEQFF; size: NA; J: TRBJ2-1; D: NA; V: TRBV15
DNA: TGTGCCAGCAGTTACGGGGGGTCAGGGCTGGGGTCACCCCTCCACTTT; CDR3: CASSYGGSGLGSPLHF; size: NA; J: TRBJ1-6; D: NA; V: TRBV6-5
DNA: TGTGCCAGCCGCCGGGAGCTGGGCCTGAACACTGAAGCTTTCTTT; CDR3: CASRRELGLNTEAFF; size: NA; J: TRBJ1-1; D: NA; V: TRBV11-2
DNA: TGTGCCAGCAGCGGGGACAGCCCTTATAGCAATCAGCCCCAGCATTTT; CDR3: CASSGDSPYSNQPQHF; size: few; J: TRBJ1-5; D: TRBD1; V: TRBV11-3
DNA: TGTGCCTGGAGTCAGGGCTACGAGCAGTACTTC; CDR3: CAWSQGYEQYF; size: NA; J: TRBJ2-7; D: NA; V: TRBV30
DNA: TGCGCCAGCAGCTTATCAAGGACAGGGCTCGACGAGCAGTACTTC; CDR3: CASSLSRTGLDEQYF; size: NA; J: TRBJ2-7; D: TRBD1; V: TRBV5-1
DNA: TGTGCCAGCAGGCGGACAGGGAATTACGAGCAGTACTTC; CDR3: CASRRTGNYEQYF; size: NA; J: TRBJ2-7; D: TRBD1; V: TRBV27
DNA: TGTGCCAGCAGCCCCGGGTGGGGGCCAGGAAACACCATATATTTT; CDR3: CASSPGWGPGNTIYF; size: NA; J: TRBJ1-3; D: NA; V: TRBV6-6
DNA: TGTGCCAGCAGTGAAGGACACCTCTGGTCCCCCACTGGGGCCAACGTCCTGACTTTC; CDR3: CASSEGHLWSPTGANVLTF; size: once; J: TRBJ2-6; D: NA; V: TRBV6-1
DNA: TGTGCCAGCAGTTTTTTTCCCAGTGAGGGCACTGAAGCTTTCTTT; CDR3: CASSFFPSEGTEAFF; size: NA; J: TRBJ1-1; D: NA; V: TRBV28
DNA: TGTGCCAGCAGCTTACAGGGCTACGAGCAGTACTTC; CDR3: CASSLQGYEQYF; size: few; J: TRBJ2-7; D: NA; V: TRBV7-9
DNA: TGTGCCAGCAGCTTAGATCTAGCGGGAGCTGTAGATACGCAGTATTTT; CDR3: CASSLDLAGAVDTQYF; size: NA; J: TRBJ2-3; D: TRBD2; V: TRBV7-9
DNA: TGTGCCAGCAGCCTGCGGGGCAGGGTGAGCATGGACACTGAAGCTTTCTTT; CDR3: CASSLRGRVSMDTEAFF; size: NA; J: TRBJ1-1; D: NA; V: TRBV7-9
DNA: TGTGCCAGTAGTATAGTCAGGGGGGACACTGAAGCTTTCTTT; CDR3: CASSIVRGDTEAFF; size: NA; J: TRBJ1-1; D: TRBD1; V: TRBV19
DNA: NA; CDR3: CASSSSEAHGSTRAFF; size: once; J: TRBJ1-1; D: NA; V: TRBV27
DNA: TGTGCCAGCAGCCCCCAGACAGGGGCCTATGGCTACACCTTC; CDR3: CASSPQTGAYGYTF; size: NA; J: TRBJ1-2; D: TRBD1; V: TRBV14
DNA: TGTGCCAGCAGACCACGGGTGGAAACCCATGGCTACACCTTC; CDR3: CASRPRVETHGYTF; size: NA; J: TRBJ1-2; D: NA; V: TRBV27
DNA: TGTGCCAGCAGCGCGTCCGGGACTGCGAACACTGAAGCTTTCTTT; CDR3: CASSASGTANTEAFF; size: NA; J: TRBJ1-1; D: NA; V: TRBV9
DNA: TGTTCCAGCAGCCTGCCGGGGGAGACCCAGTACTTC; CDR3: CSSSLPGETQYF; size: few; J: TRBJ2-5; D: NA; V: TRBV7-9
DNA: TGTGCCAGCAGCTTTGGGGGGGGTAGGGCAGATACGCAGTATTTT; CDR3: CASSFGGGRADTQYF; size: NA; J: TRBJ2-3; D: TRBD2; V: TRBV2
DNA: TGTGCCAGCAGTGAAGCGGGGGGGGGTGAAAAACTGTTTTTT; CDR3: CASSEAGGGEKLFF; size: few; J: TRBJ1-4; D: NA; V: TRBV2
DNA: TGCGCCAGCAGTGAGCGGCTAGCGGGAGCCTACAATGAGCAGTTCTTC; CDR3: CASSERLAGAYNEQFF; size: NA; J: TRBJ2-1; D: TRBD2; V: TRBV10-1
DNA: TGTGCCAGCAGCGTATCTGCCGAGGGCTATGGCTACACCTTC; CDR3: CASSVSAEGYGYTF; size: NA; J: TRBJ1-2; D: NA; V: TRBV9
DNA: TGTGCCAGCTCTAAACGGGACAGTAAATTCTCCGGGGAGCTGTTTTTT; CDR3: CASSKRDSKFSGELFF; size: NA; J: TRBJ2-2; D: TRBD1; V: TRBV18
DNA: TGTGCCAGCAGTGTCCGGACTAGCGGTGAGCCCCAGTACTTC; CDR3: CASSVRTSGEPQYF; size: NA; J: TRBJ2-5; D: TRBD2; V: TRBV2
DNA: TGTGCCAGCAGGCCCAATGCGGGACAGGATTCAAGTTATGGCTACACCTTC; CDR3: CASRPNAGQDSSYGYTF; size: NA; J: TRBJ1-2; D: TRBD1; V: TRBV2
DNA: TGTGCCAGCAGTCCTTATGCGGATAGCAATCAGCCCCAGCATTTT; CDR3: CASSPYADSNQPQHF; size: NA; J: TRBJ1-5; D: NA; V: TRBV27
DNA: TGTGCTAGTGGTTTCGGTCACGGCGGGACTAACTATGGCTACACCTTC; CDR3: CASGFGHGGTNYGYTF; size: NA; J: TRBJ1-2; D: NA; V: TRBV12-5
DNA: TGTGCCAGCAGCTTGATCACCTATAATTCACCCCTCCACTTT; CDR3: CASSLITYNSPLHF; size: NA; J: TRBJ1-6; D: NA; V: TRBV5-6
DNA: TGTGCCAGCAGCGCCCACCTAGGGGGGGGTTACAATGAGCAGTTCTTC; CDR3: CASSAHLGGGYNEQFF; size: few; J: TRBJ2-1; D: NA; V: TRBV4-2
DNA: TGTGCCAGCAGAAGACAGGGGGCTGGGGCCAACGTCCTGACTTTC; CDR3: CASRRQGAGANVLTF; size: NA; J: TRBJ2-6; D: TRBD1; V: TRBV13
DNA: TGTGCCAGTTCAGTGGGCAGTTCGACCGGGGAGCTGTTTTTT; CDR3: CASSVGSSTGELFF; size: NA; J: TRBJ2-2; D: NA; V: TRBV19
DNA: TGCGCCAGCAGCCAGTCTAGCGGGGAATACACCGGGGAGCTGTTTTTT; CDR3: CASSQSSGEYTGELFF; size: once; J: TRBJ2-2; D: TRBD2; V: TRBV5-1
DNA: TGTGCCTCTCACAGGGGATACGAAAACACCATATATTTT; CDR3: CASHRGYENTIYF; size: NA; J: TRBJ1-3; D: TRBD1; V: TRBV2
DNA: TGTGCCATCACCCGGACAATCATGAACACTGAAGCTTTCTTT; CDR3: CAITRTIMNTEAFF; size: few; J: TRBJ1-1; D: NA; V: TRBV10-3
DNA: TGTGCCAGCAGCTTAGCGCAAGGGGTGGAGCAGTTCTTC; CDR3: CASSLAQGVEQFF; size: NA; J: TRBJ2-1; D: NA; V: TRBV11-1
DNA: TGTGCCAGCTCACCACCAGGGGCGAGGGAGACCCAGTACTTC; CDR3: CASSPPGARETQYF; size: NA; J: TRBJ2-5; D: NA; V: TRBV18
DNA: TGCGCCAGCAGTGGGACTAGCGGCGTCTCCTACGAGCAGTACTTC; CDR3: CASSGTSGVSYEQYF; size: NA; J: TRBJ2-7; D: TRBD2; V: TRBV10-2
DNA: TGTGCCAGCAGCCAGGGCCCCAATGAGCAGTTCTTC; CDR3: CASSQGPNEQFF; size: NA; J: TRBJ2-1; D: NA; V: TRBV2
DNA: TGTGCCTGGACTCCCGGGGGGGATCACTATGGCTACACCTTC; CDR3: CAWTPGGDHYGYTF; size: NA; J: TRBJ1-2; D: NA; V: TRBV30
DNA: TGTGCCAGCTCACCCAAGACAGGGGATTCACCCCTCCACTTT; CDR3: CASSPKTGDSPLHF; size: NA; J: TRBJ1-6; D: TRBD1; V: TRBV18
DNA: TGCGCCAGCAGCGGGAGCGGGAGAATTGATGAGCAGTTCTTC; CDR3: CASSGSGRIDEQFF; size: NA; J: TRBJ2-1; D: TRBD2; V: TRBV5-1
DNA: TGTGCCAGCTCACCTTGGTGGACAGGGGATACTGAAGCTTTCTTT; CDR3: CASSPWWTGDTEAFF; size: NA; J: TRBJ1-1; D: TRBD1; V: TRBV18